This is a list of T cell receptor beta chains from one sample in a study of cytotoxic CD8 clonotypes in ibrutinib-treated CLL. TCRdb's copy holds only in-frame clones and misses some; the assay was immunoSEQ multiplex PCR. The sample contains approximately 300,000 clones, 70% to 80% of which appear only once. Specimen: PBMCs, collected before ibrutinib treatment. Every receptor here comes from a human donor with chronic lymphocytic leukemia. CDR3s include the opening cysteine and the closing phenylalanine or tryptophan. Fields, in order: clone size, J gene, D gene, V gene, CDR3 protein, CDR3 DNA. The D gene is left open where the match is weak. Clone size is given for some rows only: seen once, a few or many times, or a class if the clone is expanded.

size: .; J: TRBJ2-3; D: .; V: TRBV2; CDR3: CASSAAGWADTQYF; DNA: TGTGCCAGCAGTGCGGCGGGGTGGGCAGATACGCAGTATTTT
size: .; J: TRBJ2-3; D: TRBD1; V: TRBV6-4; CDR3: CASSDPTGDGTDTQYF; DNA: TGTGCCAGCAGTGACCCGACAGGGGATGGCACAGATACGCAGTATTTT
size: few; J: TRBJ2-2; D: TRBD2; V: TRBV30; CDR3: CASLRLAGTGELFF; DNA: TGTGCCTCCCTACGACTAGCTGGCACCGGGGAGCTGTTTTTT
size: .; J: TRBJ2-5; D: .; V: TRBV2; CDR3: CASSETSVQETQYF; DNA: TGTGCCAGCAGTGAGACTAGTGTTCAAGAGACCCAGTACTTC
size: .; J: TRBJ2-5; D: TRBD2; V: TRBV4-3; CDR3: CASSQEWTSGRYQETQYF; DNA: TGCGCCAGCAGCCAAGAGTGGACTAGCGGGAGGTACCAAGAGACCCAGTACTTC
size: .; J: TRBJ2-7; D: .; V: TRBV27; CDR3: CASSLTRRVWYEQYF; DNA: TGTGCCAGCAGTTTAACTCGTCGGGTTTGGTACGAGCAGTACTTC
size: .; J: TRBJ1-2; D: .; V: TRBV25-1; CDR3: CASSVAGTRQGYTF; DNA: TGTGCCAGCAGTGTAGCAGGGACTCGGCAGGGCTACACCTTC
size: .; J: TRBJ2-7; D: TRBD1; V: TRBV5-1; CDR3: CASERGQGVQEQYF; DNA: TGCGCCAGCGAGAGGGGACAGGGAGTCCAAGAGCAGTACTTC
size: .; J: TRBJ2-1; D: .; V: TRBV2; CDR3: CASNGGRGTYNEQFF; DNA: TGTGCCAGCAACGGGGGCCGAGGGACCTACAATGAGCAGTTCTTC
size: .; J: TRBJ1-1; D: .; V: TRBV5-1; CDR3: CASSTAPGANTEAFF; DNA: TGCGCCAGCAGCACGGCGCCAGGGGCGAACACTGAAGCTTTCTTT
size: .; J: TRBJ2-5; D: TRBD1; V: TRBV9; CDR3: CASSPGTAYQETQYF; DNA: TGTGCCAGCAGCCCCGGGACAGCGTACCAAGAGACCCAGTACTTC
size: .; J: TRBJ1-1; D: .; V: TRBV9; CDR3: CASSLTLNTEAFF; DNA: TGTGCCAGCAGCTTAACTCTAAACACTGAAGCTTTCTTT
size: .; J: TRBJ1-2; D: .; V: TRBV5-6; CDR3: CASSLIGYGYTF; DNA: TGTGCCAGCAGCCTGATTGGGTATGGCTACACCTTC
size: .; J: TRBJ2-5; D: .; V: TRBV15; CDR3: CATSRGRGGQETQYF; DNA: TGTGCCACCAGCAGAGGAAGAGGGGGTCAAGAGACCCAGTACTTC
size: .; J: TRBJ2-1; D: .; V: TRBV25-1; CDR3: CASSEVRGEQFF; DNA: TGTGCCAGCAGTGAGGTAAGAGGAGAGCAGTTCTTC
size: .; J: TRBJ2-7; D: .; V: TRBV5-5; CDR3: CASNPGDGPYEQYF; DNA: TGTGCCAGTAACCCGGGGGACGGACCCTACGAGCAGTACTTC
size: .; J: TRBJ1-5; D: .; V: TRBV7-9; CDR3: CASSRTDYSNQPQHF; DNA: TGTGCCAGCAGCCGGACAGATTATAGCAATCAGCCCCAGCATTTT
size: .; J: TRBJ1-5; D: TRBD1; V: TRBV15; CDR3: CATSNRGYSNQPQHF; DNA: TGTGCCACCAGTAACAGGGGTTATAGCAATCAGCCCCAGCATTTT
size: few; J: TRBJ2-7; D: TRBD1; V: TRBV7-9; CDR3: CASSLVPGTGSSYEQYF; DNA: TGTGCCAGCAGCTTAGTCCCCGGGACAGGGAGTTCCTACGAGCAGTACTTC
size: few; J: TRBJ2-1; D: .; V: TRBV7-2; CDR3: CASRSRNTNEQFF; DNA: TGTGCCAGCAGGTCAAGGAACACCAATGAGCAGTTCTTC
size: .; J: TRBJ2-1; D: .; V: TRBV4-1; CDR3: CASSQENGYDEQFF; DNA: TGCGCCAGCAGCCAAGAAAACGGGTACGATGAGCAGTTCTTC
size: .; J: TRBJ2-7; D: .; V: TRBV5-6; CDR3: CASSLGLVSYEQYF; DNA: TGTGCCAGCAGCTTGGGGTTGGTTTCCTACGAGCAGTACTTC
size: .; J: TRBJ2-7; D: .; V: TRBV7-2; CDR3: CASSRPLRDPSWSYEQYF; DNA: TGTGCCAGCAGCCGTCCTTTGCGGGACCCTTCCTGGTCCTACGAGCAGTACTTC
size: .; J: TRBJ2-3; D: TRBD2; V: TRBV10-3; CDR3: CAITPGLPDTQYF; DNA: TGTGCCATCACGCCGGGACTACCGGATACGCAGTATTTT
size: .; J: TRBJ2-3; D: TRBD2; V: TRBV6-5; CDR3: CASSRGVSTDTQYF; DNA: TGTGCCAGCAGTCGGGGGGTTTCGACAGATACGCAGTATTTT
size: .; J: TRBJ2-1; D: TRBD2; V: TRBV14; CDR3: CASSQEGLAGINEQFF; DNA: TGTGCCAGCAGCCAAGAGGGACTAGCGGGGATTAATGAGCAGTTCTTC
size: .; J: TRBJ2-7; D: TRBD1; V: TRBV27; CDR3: CASSPGQIYEQYF; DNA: TGTGCCAGCAGTCCGGGACAGATCTACGAGCAGTACTTC
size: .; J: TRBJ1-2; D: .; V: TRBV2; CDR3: CATTPGQGTVGSGYTF; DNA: TGTGCCACTACGCCCGGCCAGGGCACGGTCGGGAGTGGCTACACCTTC
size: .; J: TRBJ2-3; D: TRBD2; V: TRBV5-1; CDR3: CASRPGTSGSLDTQYF; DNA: TGCGCCAGCAGACCCGGGACTAGCGGGAGCCTGGATACGCAGTATTTT
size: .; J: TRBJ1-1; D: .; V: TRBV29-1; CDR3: CSVALWVAGGSGFF; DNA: .
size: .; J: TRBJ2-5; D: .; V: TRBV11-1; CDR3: CASSLSRKETQYF; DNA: TGTGCCAGCAGCTTATCACGGAAAGAGACCCAGTACTTC
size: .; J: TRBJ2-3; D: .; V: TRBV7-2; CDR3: CASSQGFADTQYF; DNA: TGTGCCAGCAGCCAGGGTTTTGCGGATACGCAGTATTTT
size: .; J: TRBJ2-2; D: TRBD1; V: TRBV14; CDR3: CASSPDRASTGELFF; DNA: TGTGCCAGCAGCCCGGACAGGGCAAGCACCGGGGAGCTGTTTTTT